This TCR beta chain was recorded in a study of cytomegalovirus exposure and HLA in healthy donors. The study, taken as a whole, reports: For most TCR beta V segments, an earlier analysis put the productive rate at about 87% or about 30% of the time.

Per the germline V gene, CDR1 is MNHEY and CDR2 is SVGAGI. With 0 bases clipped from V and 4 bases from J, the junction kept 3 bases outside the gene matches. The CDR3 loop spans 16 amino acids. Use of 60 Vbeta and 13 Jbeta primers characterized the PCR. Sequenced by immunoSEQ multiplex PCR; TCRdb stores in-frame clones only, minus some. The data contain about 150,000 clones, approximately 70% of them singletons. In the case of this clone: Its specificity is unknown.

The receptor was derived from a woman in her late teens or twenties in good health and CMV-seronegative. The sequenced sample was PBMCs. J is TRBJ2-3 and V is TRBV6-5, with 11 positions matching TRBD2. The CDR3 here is CASSYSLAGGADTQYF. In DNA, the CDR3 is TGTGCCAGCAGTTACTCCCTAGCGGGGGGTGCAGATACGCAGTATTTT.